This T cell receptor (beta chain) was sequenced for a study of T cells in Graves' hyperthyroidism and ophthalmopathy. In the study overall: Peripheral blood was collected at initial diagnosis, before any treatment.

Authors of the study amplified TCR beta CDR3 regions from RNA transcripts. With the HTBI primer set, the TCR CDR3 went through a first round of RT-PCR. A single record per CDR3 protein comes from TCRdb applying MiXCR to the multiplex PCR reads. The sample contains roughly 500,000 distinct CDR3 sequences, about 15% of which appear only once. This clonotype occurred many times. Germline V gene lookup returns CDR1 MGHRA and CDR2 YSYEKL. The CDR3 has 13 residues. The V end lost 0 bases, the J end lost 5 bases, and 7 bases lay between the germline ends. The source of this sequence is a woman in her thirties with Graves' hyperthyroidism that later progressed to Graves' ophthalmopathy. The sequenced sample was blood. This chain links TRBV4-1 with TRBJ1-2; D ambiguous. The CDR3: CASSQDQKYGYTF. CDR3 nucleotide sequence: TGCGCCAGCAGCCAAGATCAAAAATATGGCTACACCTTC.